The TCR beta chain under discussion was sequenced for a study of control samples from healthy donors and cancer patients (dated by TCRdb to 2020 to 2022). The method was the immunoSEQ multiplex PCR assay. Sourced from immuneACCESS, this table was stored by TCRdb with only in-frame sequences that have V and J called. A share of the clones is absent; for the studies checked, an unresolved V gene accounts for under half, and the remainder has no known explanation. The sample profile shows 60,000 to 75,000 clones; 83% of them were found once. The ten largest clones take up approximately 15% of the sample. CDR1 SGHVS and CDR2 FQNEAQ are derived from the germline V gene. Here V drops 5 bases and J drops 6 bases, and the junction holds 16 bases not matched to any gene. Reading from cysteine to phenylalanine, the CDR3 counts 16 amino acids. Left in the record is the CDR3 DNA by itself, 48 bases read in frame from the first base.

As to this clone: The specificity of this receptor is unknown. No quality values exist for individual bases; no much larger clone is one base distant.

This receptor was taken from a man aged 55-75 years in good health. Recombination linked TRBV7-8 to TRBJ2-7; 7 bases in the junction line up with TRBD1. Sequencing was carried out using blood. The DNA reads as follows: TGTGCCAGCAGCCGAGACTCTCGGGCAGGGGGTACCGAGCAGTACTTC. This sequence encodes CASSRDSRAGGTEQYF.